The 3 T cell receptor beta chains reported below all come from one sample, sequenced in a study of metastatic and nonmetastatic thyroid tumors. Not a single patient had been given any form of treatment at any point before undergoing thyroid surgery. TCRdb re-called the PCR reads via MiXCR. The sample records roughly 83,000 clones, more than 13% being singletons. Sequenced sample: blood. Every receptor here comes from a female donor with papillary thyroid cancer or a benign thyroid nodule (not recorded which). Some clones in this sample may be carry-over from other donors' samples.

Ten or more counts support this clone. J is TRBJ2-7 and V is TRBV3-1; 7 bases fit TRBD2. J gave up 6 bases and V 5 bases, and 7 bases lay outside the gene matches. Germline assignment: CDR1 LGHDT and CDR2 YNNKEL (reference sequence). The CDR3 has 13 amino acids. As DNA, the CDR3 is TGTGCCAGCAGCTTGGGGAGGGATGGCGAGCAGTACTTC. Translating it yields CASSLGRDGEQYF.

This clone showed up many times. The chain has TRBV20-1 and TRBJ1-5; 7 bases are a match to TRBD1. The ends lost 6 bases at V and 3 bases at J; junction bases unmatched: 5. Germline CDR1 DFQATT, CDR2 SNEGSKA (reference sequence). This CDR3 contains 13 residues. CDR3: CSALTGSNQPQHF. CDR3 nucleotides: TGCAGTGCCTTGACAGGGTCCAATCAGCCCCAGCATTTT.

A note on this clone: A read error is possible here, since a much larger clone lies one base away. V and J are TRBV5-1 and TRBJ1-2; D call uncertain. The germline gives CDR1 SGHRS, CDR2 YFSETQ. Trimming took 6 bases from V and 6 from J, leaving 24 bases between them. This CDR3 is 16 amino acids long. Here the CDR3 reads CASTLLPVQTGHGYTF. Here the CDR3 DNA reads TGCGCCAGCACTCTTCTACCCGTACAGACCGGACATGGCTACACCTTC.